The following is a T cell receptor (beta chain) sequence with its context. This entry belongs to a study of blood T cell repertoires in COVID-19. The overall study: Collection of acute and convalescent COVID-19 samples took place in the United States, Italy and Spain. PBMCs, B-cell-depleted T cells, or T cells provided the cDNA or gDNA that made up the material.

Trimming pared 0 bases from V and 5 bases from J, leaving 8 bases between. Germline assignment: CDR1 LGHNA and CDR2 YSLEER. The CDR3 contains 14 residues. Per the study methods: Nucleated cell number was recorded as an estimate derived from reference gene primer amplification. Libraries were prepared by immunoSEQ multiplex PCR; TCRdb keeps only in-frame clonotypes and omits some of them. That table furnishes V, J and clone size, whereas the DNA furnished D and trimming. The table has about 87,000 clones, around three quarters seen once. The sequence was collected from a woman aged 50 to 60 with acute or convalescent COVID-19. The sequenced sample was peripheral blood. The chain couples TRBV4-3 to TRBJ2-1, with D unresolved. The chain's CDR3 is CASSQDRGDNEQFF. The CDR3 nucleotides read TGCGCCAGCAGCCAAGATCGAGGAGACAATGAGCAGTTCTTC.